This T cell receptor beta chain was obtained from a study of CD8 T cells in Susac syndrome. CDR1 is SQVTM and CDR2 is ANQGSEA in the germline V gene. The length of the CDR3 is 13 residues. J gave up 7 bases and V 7 bases, and 12 bases lay outside the gene matches. While CD8+ and CD4+ T cells were isolated negatively, TEMRA cells were enriched by FACS. RNA totalling about 0.5 to 1 ug underwent reverse transcription with random hexamers. The CDR3 of TCR beta was amplified by immunoSEQ multiplex PCR across 54 Vbeta and 13 Jbeta. TCRdb processed the immunoSEQ multiplex PCR reads anew with MiXCR; each CDR3 protein has one entry. Of 330,000 or so distinct CDR3 sequences listed, approximately 90% are singletons.

The sample consisted of CD8+ T cells from PBMCs. This sequence was found in a human donor with multiple sclerosis. V usage is TRBV29-1 and J usage is TRBJ1-2; 7 bases fit TRBD1. The CDR3 protein is CSAKQTGLGGYTF. Here the CDR3 DNA reads TGCAGCGCTAAACAGACAGGGTTGGGTGGCTACACCTTC.